The next 23 T cell receptor beta chains were all read from a single sample in a study of T cell repertoires in cytomegalovirus infection. TCRdb analysed the reads with MiXCR anew, one entry per CDR3 protein. Among tens of thousands of distinct CDR3 sequences listed, approximately 22% were seen once. These receptors are not linked to any known antigen. The sample taken for sequencing was PBMCs, sequenced either directly or after in vitro stimulation (not recorded which). Receptors originate from a human donor in good health (CMV status not recorded). Some clones in this sample may be carry-over from other donors' samples.

This clonotype was found a few times. The gene calls are TRBV14 and TRBJ2-6, with D perhaps TRBD1 or TRBD2 (5 bases each). The CDR3 runs 17 residues. V was cut by 3 bases and J by 4 bases, with 16 bases left in between. CDR1 is SGHDN and CDR2 is FVKESK in the germline V gene. The CDR3 spells CASSHRDGVLGANVLTF. The CDR3 nucleotides read TGTGCCAGCAGCCACCGGGACGGCGTGCTCGGGGCCAACGTCCTGACTTTC.

The V and J genes are TRBV4-1 and TRBJ1-1; a weak D match, TRBD1 (5 bases). CDR1 is MGHRA and CDR2 is YSYEKL in the germline V gene. V dropped 0 bases and J dropped 1 base, with 12 bases sitting between them. The CDR3 extends over 16 amino acids. This CDR3 is CASSQDLNRPNTEAFF. The CDR3, as DNA: TGCGCCAGCAGCCAAGATCTGAACAGGCCGAACACTGAAGCTTTCTTT.

The chain employs TRBV28 and TRBJ2-7, with 11 bases lining up with TRBD1. V was clipped by 3 bases and J by 9 bases; unmatched bases: 10. This CDR3 is built from 15 residues. Per germline, CDR1 MDHEN and CDR2 SYDVKM. In nucleotides, the CDR3 is TGTGCCAGCAGTTTGGGGGGACAGGGGGGAAAGGGGCAGTACGTC. Its translation: CASSLGGQGGKGQYV.

The chain links TRBV7-9 to TRBJ1-1, with a possible D match to TRBD1 (5 bases). Trimming cost V 5 bases and J 0 bases, with 13 bases left between them. Germline V lookup: CDR1 SEHNR, CDR2 FQNEAQ (reference sequence). This CDR3 has 15 amino acids. CDR3 sequence (DNA): TGTGCCAGCAGCAGTCGGGGGGACCTGAACACTGAAGCTTTCTTT. This translates into CASSSRGDLNTEAFF.

This sequence joins TRBV2 and TRBJ2-3; possibly TRBD2 for D (5 bases). Trimming removed 5 bases at V and 4 bases at J, with 13 bases between. The CDR3 loop spans 14 amino acids. The germline gives CDR1 SNHLY, CDR2 FYNNEI. As DNA, the CDR3 is TGTGCCAGCAGTCGGCTAGCCCCCCCAGATACGCAGTATTTT. Amino acid sequence: CASSRLAPPDTQYF.

The rearrangement links TRBV20-1 to TRBJ2-5, with TRBD2 matching over 13 bases. Germline-derived CDR1 and CDR2 are DFQATT and SNEGSKA (reference sequence). V dropped 6 bases and J dropped 4; count of bases not matched to a gene: 8. The CDR3 is made up of 15 amino acids. The CDR3 sequence: CSAETGTSGIETQYF. The DNA for the CDR3 is TGCAGTGCGGAGACCGGGACTAGCGGGATAGAGACCCAGTACTTC.

CDR3 sequence (DNA): TGTGCCACTTGGCCGGGGAGCGGGAGTTGGAATGAGCAGTTCTTC. Translation gives CATWPGSGSWNEQFF. The gene calls are TRBV10-3 and TRBJ2-1, with TRBD2 matching 8 bases. V dropped 10 bases and J dropped 7; count of bases not matched to a gene: 15. Germline-derived CDR1 and CDR2 are ENHRY and SYGVKD. This CDR3 has 15 amino acids.

The sample holds many counts of this clonotype. The chain joins TRBV7-8 to TRBJ1-5, with 9 bases that match TRBD1. Losses at the gene ends were 5 bases for V and 1 base for J; bases not matched to a gene: 12. This CDR3 is built from 18 residues. Germline CDR1 is SGHVS and CDR2 is FQNEAQ. CDR3 in DNA: TGTGCCAGCAGCCGCACAGGGGGCGCGATTATAAGCAATCAGCCCCAGCATTTT. This gives the protein CASSRTGGAIISNQPQHF.

This chain joins TRBV11-3 and TRBJ1-1; TRBD1 might be the D (5 bases). There are 13 residues in the CDR3. Germline CDR1 and CDR2: SGHNT and YENEEA. The V and J ends lost 8 bases and 0 bases respectively, with 10 bases between them. The CDR3, as DNA: TGTGCCAGCGCGGCGGGGGTGAACACTGAAGCTTTCTTT. It yields the protein CASAAGVNTEAFF. The whole variable domain, remainder taken from reference TRBV11-3 and TRBJ1-1, is EAGVVQSPRYKIIEKKQPVAFWCNPISGHNTLYWYLQNLGQGPELLIRYENEEAVDDSQLPKDRFSAERLKGVDSTLKIQPAELGDSAVYLCASAAGVNTEAFFGQGTRLTVV.

This clonotype appeared a few times. The chain joins TRBV6-2 or TRBV6-3 to TRBJ2-1; 8 nucleotides line up with TRBD2. This CDR3 has 14 amino acids. Germline V CDR1 and CDR2: MNHEY, SVGEGT. V lost 7 bases to trimming and J lost 7 bases; unmatched junction nucleotides: 9. The CDR3 DNA reads as TGTGCCAGCACCCACGGGGCTAGCGGGAATGAGCAGTTCTTC. Translated, it gives CASTHGASGNEQFF.

This clonotype was seen repeatedly, ten times or more. CDR3 sequence: CASRRALSSYEQYV. CDR3 coding DNA: TGTGCCAGCAGGCGGGCTCTTAGCTCCTACGAGCAGTACGTC. The chain is built from TRBV7-2 and TRBJ2-7; perhaps TRBD2 as D (5 bases). Per the germline V gene, CDR1 is SGHTA and CDR2 is FQGNSA. The CDR3 length is 14 residues. V was cut by 6 bases and J by 0 bases, with 12 bases left in between.

In this sample, this clonotype turned up many times. The chain recombines TRBV5-6 with TRBJ2-6; D ambiguous. Trimming shortened V by 1 base and J by 0 bases, and 5 bases separated the two germline ends. Germline CDR1 is SGHDT and CDR2 is YYEEEE. CDR3 length: 15 residues. The CDR3: CASSLRASGANVLTF. CDR3 DNA: TGTGCCAGCAGCTTGAGGGCCTCTGGGGCCAACGTCCTGACTTTC. Full variable domain (missing parts from reference TRBV5-6 and TRBJ2-6): DAGVTQSPTHLIKTRGQQVTLRCSPKSGHDTVSWYQQALGQGPQFIFQYYEEEERQRGNFPDRFSGHQFPNYSSELNVNALLLGDSALYLCASSLRASGANVLTFGAGSRLTVL.

The chain uses TRBV27 and TRBJ1-1; D call uncertain. V was shortened by 2 bases and J by 6 bases, with 4 bases between the two germline ends. CDR3 length: 11 residues. The germline CDR1 and CDR2 sequences are MNHEY and SMNVEV (reference sequence). The CDR3 nucleotides are TGTGCCAGCAGTTTAGGGGCTGAAGCTTTCTTT. This sequence encodes CASSLGAEAFF.

For the CDR3, the DNA is TGTGCCAGCAGCCTCGACAGGGGACTAGGGACTGAAGCTTTCTTT. Translating gives CASSLDRGLGTEAFF. The rearrangement uses TRBV28 and TRBJ1-1; 8 bases agree with TRBD1. V lost 6 bases, J lost 5 bases, and 11 bases stayed unmatched. CDR1 and CDR2 (germline): MDHEN, SYDVKM. CDR3 length: 15 amino acids.

The chain employs TRBV6-1 and TRBJ2-2, with D unclear. Germline assignment: CDR1 MNHNS and CDR2 SASEGT. This CDR3 spans 12 amino acids. V shed 6 bases and J shed 4 bases, with 6 bases lying between them. CDR3 nucleotide sequence: TGTGCCAGCAGCAGAACCACCGGGGAGCTGTTTTTT. Its protein is CASSRTTGELFF.

This clonotype came up a few times. CDR3 in amino acids: CASSPGGVRGDEQFF. DNA for the CDR3: TGCGCCAGCAGTCCCGGGGGAGTTAGGGGCGATGAGCAGTTCTTC. The chain recombines TRBV5-1 with TRBJ2-1; D is possibly TRBD2 (6 bases). From germline, CDR1 is SGHRS and CDR2 YFSETQ. The CDR3 covers 15 residues. V lost 5 bases, J lost 8 bases, and 20 bases lay in between.

This clonotype was observed at least ten times. This chain connects TRBV7-8 to TRBJ2-1; unclear D gene. Germline assignment: CDR1 SGHVS and CDR2 FQNEAQ. The V gene lost 4 bases and the J gene lost 4 bases, with 8 bases spanning the gap. The CDR3 has 13 amino acids. The CDR3 protein is CASSSAYYNEQFF. Written as DNA, the CDR3 is TGTGCCAGCAGCTCGGCGTATTACAATGAGCAGTTCTTC.

This clonotype was detected many times. This chain uses TRBV7-2 with TRBJ2-1, with 9 bases aligning to TRBD2. Trimming at V came to 5 bases and at J to 2 bases, leaving 7 bases not matched to a gene. Germline V CDR1 and CDR2: SGHTA, FQGNSA. The CDR3 has 16 residues. CDR3 protein: CASSLTSGQPYNEQFF. The CDR3 DNA is TGTGCCAGCAGCCTGACTAGCGGTCAACCCTACAATGAGCAGTTCTTC.

The chain employs TRBV5-1 and TRBJ2-5; 12 bases line up with TRBD2. V lost 4 bases, J lost 1 base, and 2 bases stayed unmatched. This CDR3 spans 15 amino acids. Germline lookup yields CDR1 SGHRS and CDR2 YFSETQ. The CDR3 spells CASSPGLAGQETQYF. CDR3 bases: TGCGCCAGCAGCCCGGGACTAGCGGGCCAAGAGACCCAGTACTTC.

This clonotype is a singleton in its sample. This chain links TRBV7-6 with TRBJ1-5, with TRBD1 matching 7 bases. Looked up from germline, CDR1 is SGHVS and CDR2 is FNYEAQ. The CDR3 extends over 17 amino acids. J was trimmed by 0 bases and V by 2 bases; bases with no gene match: 7. CDR3 nucleotide sequence: TGTGCCAGCAGCTTAAGACAGGGCACAAATAGCAATCAGCCCCAGCATTTT. Translation: CASSLRQGTNSNQPQHF.

At least ten counts were recorded for this clonotype. The rearrangement joins TRBV12-3 or TRBV12-4 to TRBJ1-4; no reliable D call. This CDR3 spans 12 amino acids. Between the trimmed V and J ends, which lost 4 bases and 5 bases, there was a span of 5 bases. The DNA of the CDR3 is TGTGCCAGCAGTTCGGGCAATGAAAAACTGTTTTTT. Protein product: CASSSGNEKLFF.

This clonotype appeared a few times. The rearrangement joins TRBV6-1 to TRBJ2-4; no definite D call. There are 14 residues in the CDR3. Trimming removed 2 bases from V and 0 bases from J, with 5 bases in between. The germline V gene encodes CDR1 MNHNS and CDR2 SASEGT. In DNA form, the CDR3 reads TGTGCCAGCAGTGAATTGGCAGCCAAAAACATTCAGTACTTC. Its protein product is CASSELAAKNIQYF.

This clonotype was counted at least ten times. V usage is TRBV7-2 and J usage is TRBJ1-3; D ambiguous. The germline V gene encodes CDR1 SGHTA and CDR2 FQGNSA. The CDR3 has 16 amino acids. Between the trimmed V and J ends, which lost 5 bases and 1 base, there was a span of 15 bases. The CDR3 nucleotides read TGTGCCAGCAGCCCTCAAACCGGGTTTTCTGGAAACACCATATATTTT. Encoded protein: CASSPQTGFSGNTIYF.